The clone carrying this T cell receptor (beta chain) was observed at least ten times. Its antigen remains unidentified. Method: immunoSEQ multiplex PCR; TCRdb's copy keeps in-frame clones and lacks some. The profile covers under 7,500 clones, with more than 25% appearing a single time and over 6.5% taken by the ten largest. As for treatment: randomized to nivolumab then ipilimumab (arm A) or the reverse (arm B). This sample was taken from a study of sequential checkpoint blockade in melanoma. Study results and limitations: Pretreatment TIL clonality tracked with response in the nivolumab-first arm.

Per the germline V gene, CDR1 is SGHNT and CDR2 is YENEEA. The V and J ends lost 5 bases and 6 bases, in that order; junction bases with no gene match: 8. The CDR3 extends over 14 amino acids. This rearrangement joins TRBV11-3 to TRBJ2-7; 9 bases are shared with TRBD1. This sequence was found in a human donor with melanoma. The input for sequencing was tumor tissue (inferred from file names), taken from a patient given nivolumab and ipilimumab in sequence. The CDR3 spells CASSHRDRVFEQYF. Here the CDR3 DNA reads TGTGCCAGCAGCCACCGGGACAGGGTGTTCGAGCAGTACTTC.